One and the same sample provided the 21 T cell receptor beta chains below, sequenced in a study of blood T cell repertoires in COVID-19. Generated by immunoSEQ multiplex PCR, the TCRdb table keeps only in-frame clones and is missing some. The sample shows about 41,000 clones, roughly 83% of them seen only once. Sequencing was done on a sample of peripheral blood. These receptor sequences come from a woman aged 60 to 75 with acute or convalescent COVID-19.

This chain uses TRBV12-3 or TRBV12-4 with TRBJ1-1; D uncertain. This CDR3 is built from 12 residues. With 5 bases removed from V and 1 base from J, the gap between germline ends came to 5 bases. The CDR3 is CASSRGNTEAFF. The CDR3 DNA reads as TGTGCCAGCAGTCGGGGGAACACTGAAGCTTTCTTT.

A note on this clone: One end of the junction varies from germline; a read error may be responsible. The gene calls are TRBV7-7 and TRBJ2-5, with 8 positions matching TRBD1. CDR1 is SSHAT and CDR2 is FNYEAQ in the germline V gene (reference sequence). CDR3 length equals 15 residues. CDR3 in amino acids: CASSSWGQAGETQYF. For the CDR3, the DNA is TGTGCTAGCAGCTCCTGGGGACAGGCAGGGGAGACCCAGTACTTC.

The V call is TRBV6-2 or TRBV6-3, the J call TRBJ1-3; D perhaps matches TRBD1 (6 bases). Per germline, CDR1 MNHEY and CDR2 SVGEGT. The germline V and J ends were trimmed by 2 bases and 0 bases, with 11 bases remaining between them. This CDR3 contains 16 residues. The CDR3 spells CASSYGTGISGNTIYF. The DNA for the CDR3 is TGTGCCAGCAGTTACGGCACAGGGATCTCTGGAAACACCATATATTTT.

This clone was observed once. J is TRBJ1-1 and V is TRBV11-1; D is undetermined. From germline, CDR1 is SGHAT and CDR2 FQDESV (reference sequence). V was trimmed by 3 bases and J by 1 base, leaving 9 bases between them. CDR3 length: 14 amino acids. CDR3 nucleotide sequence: TGTGCCAGCAGCTTGGCAAGTCAGAACACTGAAGCTTTCTTT. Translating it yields CASSLASQNTEAFF.

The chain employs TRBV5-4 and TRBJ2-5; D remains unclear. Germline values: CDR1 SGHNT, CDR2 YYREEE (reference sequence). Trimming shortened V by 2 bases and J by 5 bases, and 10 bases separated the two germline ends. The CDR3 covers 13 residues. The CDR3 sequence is CASSFSKRETQYF. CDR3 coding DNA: TGTGCCAGCAGCTTTTCTAAGAGGGAGACCCAGTACTTC.

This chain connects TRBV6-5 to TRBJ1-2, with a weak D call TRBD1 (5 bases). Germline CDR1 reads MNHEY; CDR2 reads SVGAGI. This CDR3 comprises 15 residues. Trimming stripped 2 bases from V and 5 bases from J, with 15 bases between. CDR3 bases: TGTGCCAGCAGTTACCCTGGGGCGGGGAGGTATGGCTACACCTTC. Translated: CASSYPGAGRYGYTF.

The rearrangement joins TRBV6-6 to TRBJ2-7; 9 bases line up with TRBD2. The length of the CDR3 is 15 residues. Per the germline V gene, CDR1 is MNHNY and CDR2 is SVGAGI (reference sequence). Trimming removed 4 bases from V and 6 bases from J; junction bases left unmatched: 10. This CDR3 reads CASSSGTSKALEQYF. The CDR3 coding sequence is TGTGCCAGCAGTTCCGGGACTAGCAAAGCCCTCGAGCAGTACTTC.

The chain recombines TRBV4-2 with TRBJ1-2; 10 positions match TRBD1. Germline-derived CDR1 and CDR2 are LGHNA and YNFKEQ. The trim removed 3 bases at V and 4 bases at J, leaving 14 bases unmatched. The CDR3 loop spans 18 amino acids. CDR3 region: CASSHDYRQGAMGYGYTF. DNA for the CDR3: TGTGCCAGCAGCCATGATTACCGACAGGGGGCTATGGGCTATGGCTACACCTTC.

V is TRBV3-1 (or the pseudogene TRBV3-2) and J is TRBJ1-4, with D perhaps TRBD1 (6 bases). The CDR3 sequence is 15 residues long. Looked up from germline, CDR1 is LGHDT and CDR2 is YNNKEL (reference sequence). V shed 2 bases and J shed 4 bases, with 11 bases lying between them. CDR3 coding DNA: TGTGCCAGCAGCCAACTCAGGGGCGTTAATGAAAAACTGTTTTTT. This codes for CASSQLRGVNEKLFF.

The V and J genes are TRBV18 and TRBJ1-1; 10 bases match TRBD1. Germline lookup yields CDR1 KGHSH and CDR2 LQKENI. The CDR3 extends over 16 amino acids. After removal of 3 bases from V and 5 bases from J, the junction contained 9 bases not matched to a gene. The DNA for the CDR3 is TGTGCCAGCTCACCGCAGTCGACAGGGGGCATTACTGAAGCTTTCTTT. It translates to CASSPQSTGGITEAFF.

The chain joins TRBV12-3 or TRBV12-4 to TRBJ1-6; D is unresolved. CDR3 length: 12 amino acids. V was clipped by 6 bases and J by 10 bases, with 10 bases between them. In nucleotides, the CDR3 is TGTGCCAGCAGCTTGGCGAGGTCACCCCTCCACTTT. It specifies CASSLARSPLHF.

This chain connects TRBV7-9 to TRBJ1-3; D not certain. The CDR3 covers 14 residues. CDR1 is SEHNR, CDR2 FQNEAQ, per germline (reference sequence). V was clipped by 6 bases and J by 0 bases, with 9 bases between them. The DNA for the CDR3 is TGTGCCAGCAGACCAACAAGCTCTGGAAACACCATATATTTT. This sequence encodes CASRPTSSGNTIYF.

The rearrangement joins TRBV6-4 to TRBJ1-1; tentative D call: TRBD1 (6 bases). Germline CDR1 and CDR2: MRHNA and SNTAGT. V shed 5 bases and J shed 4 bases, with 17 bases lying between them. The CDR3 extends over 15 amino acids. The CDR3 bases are TGTGCCAGCAGTCAAACGGTAGGGGGGGTCACTGAAGCTTTCTTT. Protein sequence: CASSQTVGGVTEAFF.

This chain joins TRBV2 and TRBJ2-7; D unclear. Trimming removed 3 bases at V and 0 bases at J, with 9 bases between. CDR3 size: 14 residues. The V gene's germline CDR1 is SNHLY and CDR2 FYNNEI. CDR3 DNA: TGTGCCAGCAGTGAGGGCAGCAGCTCCTACGAGCAGTACTTC. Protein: CASSEGSSSYEQYF.

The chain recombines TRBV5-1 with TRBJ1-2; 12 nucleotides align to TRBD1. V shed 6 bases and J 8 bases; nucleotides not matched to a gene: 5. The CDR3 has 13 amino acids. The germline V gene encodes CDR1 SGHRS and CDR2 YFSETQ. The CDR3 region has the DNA TGCGCCAGCAAGGGACAGGGGGCGAGCGGCTACACCTTC. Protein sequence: CASKGQGASGYTF.

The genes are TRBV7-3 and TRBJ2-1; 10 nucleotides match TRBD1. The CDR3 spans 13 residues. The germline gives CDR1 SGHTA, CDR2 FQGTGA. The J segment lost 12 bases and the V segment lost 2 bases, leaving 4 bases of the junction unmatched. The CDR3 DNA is TGTGCCAGCAGCTTAGACAGGGGGCATGGGCAGTTCTTC. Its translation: CASSLDRGHGQFF.

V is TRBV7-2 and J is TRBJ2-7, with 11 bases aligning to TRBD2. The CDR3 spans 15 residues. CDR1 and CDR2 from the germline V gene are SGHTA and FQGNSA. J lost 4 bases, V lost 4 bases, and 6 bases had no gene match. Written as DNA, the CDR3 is TGTGCCAGCAGCTCCGGGACTAGCGGCGTATACGAGCAGTACTTC. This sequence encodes CASSSGTSGVYEQYF.

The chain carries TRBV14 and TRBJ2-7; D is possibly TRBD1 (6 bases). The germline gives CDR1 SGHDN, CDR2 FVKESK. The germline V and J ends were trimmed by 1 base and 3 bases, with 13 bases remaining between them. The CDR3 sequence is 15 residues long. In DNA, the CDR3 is TGTGCCAGCAGCCAAGGGACAGATAGCGACTACGAGCAGTACTTC. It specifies CASSQGTDSDYEQYF.

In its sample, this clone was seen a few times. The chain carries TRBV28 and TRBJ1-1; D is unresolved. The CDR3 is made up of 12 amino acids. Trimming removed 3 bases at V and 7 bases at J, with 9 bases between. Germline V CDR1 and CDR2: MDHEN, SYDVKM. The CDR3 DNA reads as TGTGCCAGCAGTTTCGTTGATAGTGAAGCTTTCTTT. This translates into CASSFVDSEAFF. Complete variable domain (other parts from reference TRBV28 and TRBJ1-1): DVKVTQSSRYLVKRTGEKVFLECVQDMDHENMFWYRQDPGLGLRLIYFSYDVKMKEKGDIPEGYSVSREKKERFSLILESASTNQTSMYLCASSFVDSEAFFGQGTRLTVV.

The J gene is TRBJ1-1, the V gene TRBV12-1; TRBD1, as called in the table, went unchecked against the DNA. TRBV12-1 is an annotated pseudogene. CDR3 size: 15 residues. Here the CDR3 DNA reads TGTGCCCAAGGGGGTATGACGACCATGAACACTGAAGCTTTCTTT. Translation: CAQGGMTTMNTEAFF.

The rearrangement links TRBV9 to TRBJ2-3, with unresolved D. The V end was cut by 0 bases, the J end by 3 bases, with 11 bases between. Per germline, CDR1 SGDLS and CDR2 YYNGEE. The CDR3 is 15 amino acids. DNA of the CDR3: TGTGCCAGCAGCGTAGCTACAACAGCAACAGATACGCAGTATTTT. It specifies CASSVATTATDTQYF.